This T cell receptor (beta chain) emerged from a study of CD8+CD57+ T cells in acquired aplastic anemia (dated by TCRdb to the late 2010s). Study-level background: DNA extracted from sorted CD4+ and CD8+ cells had a mean of around 3.3 ug, with a range of about 0.18 to 27.4 ug. What the authors observed across the whole study: Around 27 CD8+ CDR3 sequences were found to be shared between patients and controls, but these sequences appeared to be highly expressed in patients and within the immunodominant clones of the patients. No significant difference in CD8+ Simpson's diversity was found between patients and healthy controls (P=0.060).

As encoded in the germline V gene, CDR1 is MDHEN while CDR2 is SYDVKM. Including cysteine and phenylalanine, the CDR3 has 13 amino acids. CDR3 DNA only is kept here, 39 bases in frame from base 1. Trimming takes 5 bases from V and 8 bases from J, and the germline ends sit 15 bases apart. Genomic DNA was used as template for profiling of TCR beta VDJ combinations and CDR3 sequences. TCR repertoire sequencing was run on an Illumina HiSeq 2000. The source study handled its data this way. Repertoires were assessed using TRBV/TRBJ rearrangement plots, CDR3 size and DJ length profiles, and Simpson's diversity index. Whichever DNA sequence was most abundant in the deep sequencing data was defined as the immunodominant clone. CDR3 amino acid sequences were checked for sharing between subjects and were compared against published repertoires and the VDJdb database. TCRdb redid the processing of the public reads, applying fastp at Q25 and MiXCR, and retained in-frame beta chains. Each entry merges the rows of one CDR3 protein and shows their most common DNA and genes. TCRdb, not the original authors, processed these V and J calls. Across this sample there are under 200,000 distinct CDR3 sequences, with about 64% seen only once. The ten largest clones represent around 46% of the sample.

This clonotype was seen only a few times. Its antigen is unknown. One base away there is no much larger clone; base qualities are not given. TCR repertoires of sorted CD4+ and CD8+ blood T cells from severe aplastic anemia patients and healthy subjects were deep-sequenced in the study. Ficoll-Paque density gradient centrifugation was used to isolate peripheral blood mononuclear cells. Before DNA was extracted, CD4+ and CD8+ T cells were sorted using either FACS or magnetic beads. This receptor was identified in a human donor with severe aplastic anemia or a healthy control (not recorded which). The source material was sorted CD4+, CD8+, or CD8+CD57+ T cells (not recorded which) from PBMCs. This chain joins TRBV28 to TRBJ1-2; matching of 5 bases hints at TRBD1 as the D gene. The bases read TGTGCCAGCAGTAGGGACGGCTGGGAGGGCTACACCTTC. It encodes CASSRDGWEGYTF.